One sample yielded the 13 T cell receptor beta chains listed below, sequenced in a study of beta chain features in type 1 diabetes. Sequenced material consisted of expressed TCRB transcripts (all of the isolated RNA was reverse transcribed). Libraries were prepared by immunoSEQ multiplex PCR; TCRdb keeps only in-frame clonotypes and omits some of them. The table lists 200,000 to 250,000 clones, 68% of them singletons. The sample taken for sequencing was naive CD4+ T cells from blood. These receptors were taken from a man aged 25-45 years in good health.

CDR3 in amino acids: CAWSRSVKETQYF. The CDR3 DNA follows: TGTGCCTGGAGTCGCTCAGTTAAAGAGACCCAGTACTTC. The V gene is TRBV30, the J gene TRBJ2-5; no reliable D call. Trimming pared 2 bases from V and 3 bases from J, leaving 10 bases between. The germline V gene has CDR1 GTSNPN and CDR2 SVGIG (reference sequence). There are 13 residues in the CDR3.

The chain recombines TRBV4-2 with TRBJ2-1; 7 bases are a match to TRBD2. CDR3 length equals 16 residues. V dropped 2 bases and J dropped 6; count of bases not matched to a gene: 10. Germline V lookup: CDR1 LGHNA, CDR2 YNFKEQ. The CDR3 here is CASSQRGTGGGNEQFF. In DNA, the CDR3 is TGTGCCAGCAGCCAACGTGGGACGGGAGGCGGCAATGAGCAGTTCTTC.

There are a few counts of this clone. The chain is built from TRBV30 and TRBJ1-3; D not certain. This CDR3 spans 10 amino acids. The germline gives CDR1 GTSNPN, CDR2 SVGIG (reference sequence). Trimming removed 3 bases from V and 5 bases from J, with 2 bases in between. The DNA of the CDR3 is TGTGCCTGGAGCCGAAACACCATATATTTT. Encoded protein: CAWSRNTIYF.

The CDR3: CSVEGGLETQYF. CDR3 coding DNA: TGCAGCGTTGAGGGGGGCCTAGAGACCCAGTACTTC. The chain recombines TRBV29-1 with TRBJ2-5, with D tentatively TRBD1 or TRBD2 (6 bases each). V shed 3 bases and J shed 4 bases, with 9 bases lying between them. Germline CDR1 is SQVTM and CDR2 is ANQGSEA. This CDR3 has 12 amino acids.

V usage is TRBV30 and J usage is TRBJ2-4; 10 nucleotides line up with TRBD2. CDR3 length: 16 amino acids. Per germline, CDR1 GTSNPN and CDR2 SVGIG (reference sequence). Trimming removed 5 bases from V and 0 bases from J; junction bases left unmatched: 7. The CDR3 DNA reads TGTGCCTGGCGGCGGACTAGCGGATCAGCCAAAAACATTCAGTACTTC. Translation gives CAWRRTSGSAKNIQYF.

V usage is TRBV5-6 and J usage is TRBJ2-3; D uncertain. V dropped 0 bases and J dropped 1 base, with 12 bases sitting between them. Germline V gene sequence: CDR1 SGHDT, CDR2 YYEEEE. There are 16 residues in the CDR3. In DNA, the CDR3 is TGTGCCAGCAGCTTGGTATGGTCCAAGGGCACAGATACGCAGTATTTT. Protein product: CASSLVWSKGTDTQYF.

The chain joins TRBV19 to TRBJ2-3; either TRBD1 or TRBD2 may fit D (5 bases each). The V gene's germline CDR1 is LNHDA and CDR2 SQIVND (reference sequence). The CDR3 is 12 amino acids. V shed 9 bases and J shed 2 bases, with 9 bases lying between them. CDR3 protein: CASRDPTDTQYF. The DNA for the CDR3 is TGTGCCAGCCGGGACCCCACAGATACGCAGTATTTT. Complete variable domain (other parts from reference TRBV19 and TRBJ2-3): DGGITQSPKYLFRKEGQNVTLSCEQNLNHDAMYWYRQDPGQGLRLIYYSQIVNDFQKGDIAEGYSVSREKKESFPLTVTSAQKNPTAFYLCASRDPTDTQYFGPGTRLTVL.

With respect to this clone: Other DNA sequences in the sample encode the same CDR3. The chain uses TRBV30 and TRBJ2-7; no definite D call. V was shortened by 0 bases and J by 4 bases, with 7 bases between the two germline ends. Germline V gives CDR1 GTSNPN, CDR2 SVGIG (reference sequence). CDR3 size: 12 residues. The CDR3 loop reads CAWSVAGYEQYF. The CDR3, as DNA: TGTGCCTGGAGTGTAGCTGGGTACGAGCAGTACTTC.

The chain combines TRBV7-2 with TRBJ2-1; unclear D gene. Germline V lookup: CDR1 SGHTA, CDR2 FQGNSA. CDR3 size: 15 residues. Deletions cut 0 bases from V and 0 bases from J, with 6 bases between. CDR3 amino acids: CASSLAHNSYNEQFF. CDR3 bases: TGTGCCAGCAGCTTAGCCCATAACTCCTACAATGAGCAGTTCTTC.

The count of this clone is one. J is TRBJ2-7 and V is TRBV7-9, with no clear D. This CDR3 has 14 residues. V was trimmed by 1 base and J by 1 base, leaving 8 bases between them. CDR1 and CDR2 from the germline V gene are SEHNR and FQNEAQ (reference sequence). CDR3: CASSLVPRSYEQYF. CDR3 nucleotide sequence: TGTGCCAGCAGCTTAGTCCCGAGGTCCTACGAGCAGTACTTC.

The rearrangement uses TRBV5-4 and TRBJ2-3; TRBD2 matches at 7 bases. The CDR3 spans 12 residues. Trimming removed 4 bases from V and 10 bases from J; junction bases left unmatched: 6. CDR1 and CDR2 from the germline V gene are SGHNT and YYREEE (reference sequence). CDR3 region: CASSGRDSPQYF. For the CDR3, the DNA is TGTGCCAGCAGCGGGAGGGACTCCCCGCAGTATTTT.

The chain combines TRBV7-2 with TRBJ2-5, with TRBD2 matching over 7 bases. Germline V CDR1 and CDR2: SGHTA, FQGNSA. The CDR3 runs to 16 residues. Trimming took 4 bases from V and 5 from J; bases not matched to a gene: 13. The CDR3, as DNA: TGTGCCAGCAGCTCAGTGGCGGGAGTACCCGGGGAGACCCAGTACTTC. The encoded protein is CASSSVAGVPGETQYF.

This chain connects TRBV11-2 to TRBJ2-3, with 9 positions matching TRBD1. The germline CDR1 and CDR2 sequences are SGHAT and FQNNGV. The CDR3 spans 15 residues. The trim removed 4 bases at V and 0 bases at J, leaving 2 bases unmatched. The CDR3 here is CASSSGTGSTDTQYF. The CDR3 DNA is TGTGCCAGCAGCTCCGGGACAGGGAGCACAGATACGCAGTATTTT.